One sample yielded the 32 T cell receptor beta chains listed below, sequenced in a study of cytomegalovirus exposure and HLA in healthy donors. With 60 Vbeta and 13 Jbeta primers, the PCR was carried out. Clones were sequenced by immunoSEQ multiplex PCR, and TCRdb holds only the in-frame ones, with some missing. This table holds about 200,000 clones, more than 9.5% found once. The sequencing sample was made of PBMCs. Receptors originate from a man between 50 and 59 years old in good health and CMV-seropositive.

The table lists this clone with a few counts. The chain has TRBV7-2 and TRBJ2-1; 7 bases are a match to TRBD2. Per the germline V gene, CDR1 is SGHTA and CDR2 is FQGNSA. The J segment lost 2 bases and the V segment lost 4 bases, leaving 8 bases of the junction unmatched. This CDR3 is built from 16 residues. The chain's CDR3 is CASSSWGGPPYNEQFF. In nucleotides, the CDR3 is TGTGCCAGCAGCTCCTGGGGGGGACCCCCCTACAATGAGCAGTTCTTC.

Turning to this clone: At the DNA level, this CDR3 is encoded by other sequences in the same sample as well. The rearrangement joins TRBV7-9 to TRBJ1-1; TRBD1 aligns across 8 bases. V shed 5 bases, J shed 1 base, and the junction held 0 bases outside the gene matches. The CDR3 runs to 13 residues. The germline V gene encodes CDR1 SEHNR and CDR2 FQNEAQ (reference sequence). The CDR3 DNA reads as TGTGCCAGCAGCGGACAGGGGAACACTGAAGCTTTCTTT. Protein product: CASSGQGNTEAFF.

This rearrangement joins TRBV9 to TRBJ1-1; maybe TRBD1 (5 bases). The germline V gene encodes CDR1 SGDLS and CDR2 YYNGEE. V was shortened by 2 bases and J by 7 bases, with 18 bases between the two germline ends. CDR3 size: 15 residues. The CDR3 DNA reads TGTGCCAGCAGCGTCGAGGGGCGGAGGGTGGATGAAGCTTTCTTT. Translation: CASSVEGRRVDEAFF.

The genes are TRBV4-3 and TRBJ2-3; 10 bases line up with TRBD2. After removal of 0 bases from V and 2 bases from J, the junction contained 11 bases not matched to a gene. Germline V gene data show CDR1 as LGHNA and CDR2 as YSLEER. The length of the CDR3 is 19 residues. CDR3 loop: CASSQDGIAGGTHTDTQYF. CDR3 in DNA: TGCGCCAGCAGCCAAGATGGAATAGCGGGGGGTACTCACACAGATACGCAGTATTTT.

To note about this clone: In the same sample, other DNA sequences code for this CDR3. The chain carries TRBV15 and TRBJ1-1; D not resolved. V gave up 0 bases and J gave up 8 bases, with 7 bases separating them. Germline-derived CDR1 and CDR2 are LNHNV and YYDKDF (reference sequence). The CDR3 runs 12 residues. DNA of the CDR3: TGTGCCACCAGCAGAGACAGATTCGAAGCTTTCTTT. Its protein is CATSRDRFEAFF.

This clone was seen a handful of times. V and J are TRBV6-6 and TRBJ2-7; the match to TRBD1 covers 7 bases. Germline trimming cut 6 bases from V and 5 bases from J; bases unmatched to any gene: 7. The CDR3 covers 13 residues. Germline CDR1 and CDR2: MNHNY and SVGAGI (reference sequence). CDR3 nucleotide sequence: TGTGCCAGCAGCCGTGACAGGGCCAACGAGCAGTACGTC. This codes for CASSRDRANEQYV.

This clone was detected a few times. The rearrangement uses TRBV5-6 and TRBJ1-1; D may be TRBD1 (6 bases). Per germline, CDR1 SGHDT and CDR2 YYEEEE. Trimming shortened V by 4 bases and J by 6 bases, and 16 bases separated the two germline ends. The CDR3 contains 14 residues. The CDR3 nucleotides read TGTGCCAGCAGCCGAAGGGGGTCCGTCCCTGAAGCTTTCTTT. Encoded protein: CASSRRGSVPEAFF.

This clone was counted between two and nine times. The V and J genes are TRBV7-2 and TRBJ1-2; D is possibly TRBD1 (5 bases). The CDR3 length is 14 residues. V was pared by 4 bases and J by 2 bases, with 11 bases between. From germline, CDR1 is SGHTA and CDR2 FQGNSA. CDR3 DNA sequence: TGTGCCAGCAGCTCTCGACAGAGGAACTATGGCTACACCTTC. The encoded protein is CASSSRQRNYGYTF.

This sequence joins TRBV9 and TRBJ2-3; 9 nucleotides agree with TRBD1. The V gene end was trimmed by 0 bases and the J gene end by 8 bases; junction bases not matched to a gene: 4. Germline V gene lookup returns CDR1 SGDLS and CDR2 YYNGEE. CDR3 size: 14 residues. The CDR3 sequence is CASSVGGQGLTQYF. The CDR3 region has the DNA TGTGCCAGCAGCGTAGGGGGACAGGGACTTACGCAGTATTTT.

The sample holds a few counts of this clone. The rearrangement uses TRBV13 and TRBJ1-1, with D hard to call. The CDR3 has 13 residues. Per germline, CDR1 PRHDT and CDR2 FYEKMQ (reference sequence). V gave up 10 bases and J gave up 4 bases, with 16 bases separating them. As DNA, the CDR3 is TGTGCCACAAAGACAAACGACGGCACTGAAGCTTTCTTT. Translating gives CATKTNDGTEAFF.

This clone was seen more than once but under ten times. The chain uses TRBV5-6 and TRBJ2-1; 8 bases are a match to TRBD2. The J segment lost 7 bases and the V segment lost 2 bases, leaving 5 bases of the junction unmatched. The germline CDR1 and CDR2 sequences are SGHDT and YYEEEE. The CDR3 is 14 amino acids. CDR3 DNA sequence: TGTGCCAGCAGCTTAGGGACTAGTCGGAATGAGCAGTTCTTC. The encoded protein is CASSLGTSRNEQFF.

This clone came up a few times. The rearrangement joins TRBV5-1 to TRBJ2-3, with a weak D call TRBD1 (6 bases). V was shortened by 1 base and J by 5 bases, with 11 bases between the two germline ends. This CDR3 comprises 14 residues. Germline V lookup: CDR1 SGHRS, CDR2 YFSETQ. The CDR3: CASSLTGLVDTQYF. In DNA form, the CDR3 reads TGCGCCAGCAGCTTGACAGGGTTGGTAGATACGCAGTATTTT.

This clone was seen a handful of times. This sequence joins TRBV5-1 and TRBJ2-2; tentatively, D is TRBD2 (5 bases). The CDR3 runs 14 residues. Germline CDR1 is SGHRS and CDR2 is YFSETQ. Trimming shortened V by 4 bases and J by 4 bases, and 11 bases separated the two germline ends. DNA of the CDR3: TGCGCCAGCAGCCCGGGAATATCCACCGGGGAGCTGTTTTTT. This codes for CASSPGISTGELFF. The variable domain in full, completed from reference TRBV5-1 and TRBJ2-2, reads KAGVTQTPRYLIKTRGQQVTLSCSPISGHRSVSWYQQTPGQGLQFLFEYFSETQRNKGNFPGRFSGRQFSNSRSEMNVSTLELGDSALYLCASSPGISTGELFFGEGSRLTVL.

This clone was detected only a few times. The chain employs TRBV7-9 and TRBJ2-7; 8 bases are a match to TRBD1. The CDR3 has 15 residues. V shed 2 bases and J 2 bases; nucleotides not matched to a gene: 5. Germline V CDR1 and CDR2: SEHNR, FQNEAQ (reference sequence). This CDR3 reads CASSLREDRAYEQYF. The DNA for the CDR3 is TGTGCCAGCAGCTTAAGAGAGGACAGGGCCTACGAGCAGTACTTC.

V gene TRBV2 combines with J gene TRBJ1-6; TRBD1 aligns across 8 bases. CDR1 is SNHLY and CDR2 is FYNNEI in the germline V gene. The CDR3 loop spans 14 amino acids. Trimming took 6 bases from V and 6 from J; bases not matched to a gene: 4. CDR3 protein: CASRVDRVNSPLHF. The CDR3 nucleotides read TGTGCCAGCAGGGTGGACAGGGTTAATTCACCCCTCCACTTT.

The chain couples TRBV19 to TRBJ2-2; a possible D gene is TRBD2 (6 bases). The CDR3 covers 15 residues. Germline V CDR1 and CDR2: LNHDA, SQIVND (reference sequence). V lost 3 bases and J 1 base, leaving 9 bases between the germline ends. CDR3 nucleotide sequence: TGTGCCAGTAGTATGGGACTCTTGAACACCGGGGAGCTGTTTTTT. Protein product: CASSMGLLNTGELFF.

V and J are TRBV4-1 and TRBJ2-7; 8 bases align to TRBD1. This CDR3 has 16 amino acids. CDR1 and CDR2 (germline): MGHRA, YSYEKL. V lost 1 base, J lost 6 bases, and 11 bases stayed unmatched. CDR3 region: CASSQGGTGAGLEQYF. CDR3 bases: TGCGCCAGCAGCCAAGGGGGGACAGGAGCTGGTCTCGAGCAGTACTTC.

The V and J genes are TRBV19 and TRBJ2-2, with D uncertain. V was clipped by 1 base and J by 1 base, with 7 bases between them. The germline gives CDR1 LNHDA, CDR2 SQIVND (reference sequence). The CDR3 spans 15 residues. For the CDR3, the DNA is TGTGCCAGTAGTATAGGACTCGTGAACACCGGGGAGCTGTTTTTT. This translates into CASSIGLVNTGELFF.

This chain connects TRBV30 to TRBJ2-7; 7 nucleotides line up with TRBD1. Germline-derived CDR1 and CDR2 are GTSNPN and SVGIG (reference sequence). V dropped 5 bases and J dropped 1; count of bases not matched to a gene: 2. This CDR3 contains 12 residues. For the CDR3, the DNA is TGTGCCTGGGACAGGGATTCCTACGAGCAGTACTTC. Its translation is CAWDRDSYEQYF. The entire variable domain, with the rest obtained from reference TRBV30 and TRBJ2-7, is as follows: SQTIHQWPATLVQPVGSPLSLECTVEGTSNPNLYWYRQAAGRGLQLLFYSVGIGQISSEVPQNLSASRPQDRQFILSSKKLLLSDSGFYLCAWDRDSYEQYFGPGTRLTVT.

The chain couples TRBV14 to TRBJ2-3, with TRBD2 matching over 12 bases. CDR1 is SGHDN and CDR2 is FVKESK in the germline V gene. CDR3 length: 15 residues. V lost 6 bases, J lost 6 bases, and 7 bases stayed unmatched. CDR3 sequence reads: CASRPSGGASDTQYF. CDR3 in DNA: TGTGCCAGCAGACCTAGCGGGGGGGCCTCGGATACGCAGTATTTT. Drawing the rest from reference TRBV14 and TRBJ2-3, the complete variable domain is EAGVTQFPSHSVIEKGQTVTLRCDPISGHDNLYWYRRVMGKEIKFLLHFVKESKQDESGMPNNRFLAERTGGTYSTLKVQPAELEDSGVYFCASRPSGGASDTQYFGPGTRLTVL.

The rearrangement joins TRBV18 to TRBJ2-2; weak D call: TRBD2 (5 bases). Trimming cost V 3 bases and J 6 bases, with 11 bases left between them. Germline values: CDR1 KGHSH, CDR2 LQKENI. This CDR3 has 14 amino acids. Written as DNA, the CDR3 is TGTGCCAGCTCACCTGACCTGGGAGCCGGGGAGCTGTTTTTT. Translated, it gives CASSPDLGAGELFF.

The CDR3 is CASSQDLRVQGNYGYTF. The CDR3 bases are TGTGCCAGCAGCCAAGACCTCCGGGTACAGGGAAACTATGGCTACACCTTC. The chain uses TRBV4-2 and TRBJ1-2, with D tentatively TRBD1 (6 bases). V was cut by 0 bases and J by 2 bases, with 16 bases left in between. This CDR3 comprises 17 residues. Per germline, CDR1 LGHNA and CDR2 YNFKEQ.

The rearrangement uses TRBV11-2 and TRBJ2-7; weak D call: TRBD2 (6 bases). The germline CDR1 and CDR2 sequences are SGHAT and FQNNGV. The V end was cut by 0 bases, the J end by 3 bases, with 9 bases between. CDR3 length: 14 residues. The CDR3 spells CASSLDPGLYEQYV. CDR3 bases: TGTGCCAGCAGCTTAGACCCGGGACTCTACGAGCAGTACGTC.

This clone was seen only a few times. The chain is built from TRBV6-6 and TRBJ2-1, with a tentative D call TRBD2 (5 bases). The V gene's germline CDR1 is MNHNY and CDR2 SVGAGI (reference sequence). V shed 4 bases and J shed 9 bases, with 16 bases lying between them. CDR3 length: 14 amino acids. The CDR3 DNA sequence: TGTGCCAGCAGTTTCACGGACGGGAAACGTGAGCAGTTCTTC. Translated: CASSFTDGKREQFF.

In DNA form, the CDR3 reads TGCGCCAGCAGCTTGGGACTCGGGCGGGGGCAAGAGACCCAGTACTTC. It encodes CASSLGLGRGQETQYF. The V call is TRBV5-1, the J call TRBJ2-5, with 7 bases that match TRBD2. V gave up 0 bases and J gave up 2 bases; unmatched junction bases: 7. The CDR3 is made up of 16 amino acids. Germline assignment: CDR1 SGHRS and CDR2 YFSETQ. Full variable domain (remainder filled in from reference TRBV5-1 and TRBJ2-5): KAGVTQTPRYLIKTRGQQVTLSCSPISGHRSVSWYQQTPGQGLQFLFEYFSETQRNKGNFPGRFSGRQFSNSRSEMNVSTLELGDSALYLCASSLGLGRGQETQYFGPGTRLLVL.

The chain employs TRBV19 and TRBJ1-1, with D possibly matching TRBD1 (6 bases). Germline-derived CDR1 and CDR2 are LNHDA and SQIVND (reference sequence). The CDR3 length is 13 residues. V lost 4 bases and J 3 bases, leaving 9 bases between the germline ends. The CDR3 nucleotides read TGTGCCAGTAGTACTCGACAGGACACTGAAGCTTTCTTT. Translated, it gives CASSTRQDTEAFF.

The chain carries TRBV9 and TRBJ2-3; 8 bases fit TRBD2. CDR3 length equals 14 residues. V shed 4 bases and J 5 bases; nucleotides not matched to a gene: 6. The germline gives CDR1 SGDLS, CDR2 YYNGEE. CDR3 sequence: CASSYGGARDTQYF. The CDR3 DNA reads TGTGCCAGCAGCTACGGGGGGGCGAGAGATACGCAGTATTTT.

CDR3 amino acids: CATSSQGSTEAFF. The CDR3 nucleotides read TGTGCCACCAGCAGTCAGGGCAGCACTGAAGCTTTCTTT. The genes are TRBV15 and TRBJ1-1; D may be TRBD1 (5 bases). V was cut by 3 bases and J by 4 bases, with 9 bases left in between. Germline V lookup: CDR1 LNHNV, CDR2 YYDKDF (reference sequence). The CDR3 spans 13 residues.

This clone was observed a handful of times. The chain carries TRBV5-1 and TRBJ2-5, with 11 positions matching TRBD2. Unmatched junction bases numbered 8, after V lost 4 bases and J lost 0 bases. Germline V gene lookup returns CDR1 SGHRS and CDR2 YFSETQ. The CDR3 loop spans 17 amino acids. Here the CDR3 reads CASSHGSGGVHQETQYF. As DNA, the CDR3 is TGCGCCAGCAGCCACGGTAGCGGGGGGGTACACCAAGAGACCCAGTACTTC.

J is TRBJ1-1 and V is TRBV6-6; possibly TRBD1 for D (6 bases). This CDR3 region has 13 residues. Trimming cost V 3 bases and J 4 bases, with 9 bases left between them. CDR1 and CDR2 (germline): MNHNY, SVGAGI (reference sequence). The CDR3 DNA sequence: TGTGCCAGCAGTTATAGGACAGTCACTGAAGCTTTCTTT. Protein product: CASSYRTVTEAFF.

J is TRBJ1-2 and V is TRBV4-3, with 8 bases identical to TRBD1. With 4 bases clipped from V and 8 bases from J, the junction kept 9 bases outside the gene matches. The length of the CDR3 is 14 residues. In germline, CDR1 is LGHNA, CDR2 YSLEER. Here the CDR3 DNA reads TGCGCCAGCAGCCTCGGACAGGGCCTGGGGGGCTACACCTTC. It yields the protein CASSLGQGLGGYTF.

This clone has just a few counts. V usage is TRBV28 and J usage is TRBJ1-2, with a weak D call TRBD1 (5 bases). V lost 4 bases to trimming and J lost 8 bases, with 17 bases between them. Germline CDR1 reads MDHEN; CDR2 reads SYDVKM. The CDR3 extends over 14 amino acids. The CDR3, as DNA: TGTGCCAGCAGTTCGACAACCAGGGAGGGCGGCTACACCTTC. Its translation: CASSSTTREGGYTF.